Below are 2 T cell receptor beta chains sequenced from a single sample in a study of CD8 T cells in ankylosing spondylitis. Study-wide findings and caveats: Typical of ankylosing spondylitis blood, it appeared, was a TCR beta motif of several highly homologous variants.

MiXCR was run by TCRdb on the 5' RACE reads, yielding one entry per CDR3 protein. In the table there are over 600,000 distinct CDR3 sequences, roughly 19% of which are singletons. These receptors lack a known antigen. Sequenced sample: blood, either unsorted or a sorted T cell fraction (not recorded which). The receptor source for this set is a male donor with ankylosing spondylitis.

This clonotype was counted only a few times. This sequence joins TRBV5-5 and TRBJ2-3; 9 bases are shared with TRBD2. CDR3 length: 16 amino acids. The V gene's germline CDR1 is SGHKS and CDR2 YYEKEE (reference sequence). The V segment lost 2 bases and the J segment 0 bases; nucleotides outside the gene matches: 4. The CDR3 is CASSFRAGGSTDTQYF. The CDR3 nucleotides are TGTGCCAGCAGCTTTCGTGCGGGAGGGAGCACAGATACGCAGTATTTT.

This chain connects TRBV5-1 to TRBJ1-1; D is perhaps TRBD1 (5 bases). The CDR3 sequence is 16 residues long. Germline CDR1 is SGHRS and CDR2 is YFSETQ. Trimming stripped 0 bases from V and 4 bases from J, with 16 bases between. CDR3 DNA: TGCGCCAGCAGCTTGGGCGGCGGTGGGGGTAGCACTGAAGCTTTCTTT. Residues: CASSLGGGGGSTEAFF.